This TCR beta chain is drawn from a study of tumor and adjacent non-tumor tissue in lung cancer. Trimming shortened V by 0 bases and J by 3 bases, and 13 bases separated the two germline ends. The length of the CDR3 is 15 residues. The germline V gene encodes CDR1 SGHRS and CDR2 YFSETQ. The template was RNA from unsorted bulk tissue. Three rounds of nested PCR, following a modified ARM-PCR protocol, produced the TCRbeta library. TCRdb reprocessed the multiplex PCR reads via MiXCR and lists one record per CDR3 protein. The data show 65,000 to 95,000 distinct CDR3 sequences, 80% to 85% seen once. This clonotype was counted a single time.

J is TRBJ2-7 and V is TRBV5-1; D is possibly TRBD1 or TRBD2 (5 bases each). The sample taken for sequencing was lung tumor tissue. This TCR came from a woman in her forties or fifties with non-small cell lung cancer. The CDR3 reads CASSLETKGSYEQYF. CDR3 sequence (DNA): TGCGCCAGCAGCTTGGAAACTAAGGGGAGCTACGAGCAGTACTTC. Using reference TRBV5-1 and TRBJ2-7 for the parts outside the CDR3, the full variable domain is KAGVTQTPRYLIKTRGQQVTLSCSPISGHRSVSWYQQTPGQGLQFLFEYFSETQRNKGNFPGRFSGRQFSNSRSEMNVSTLELGDSALYLCASSLETKGSYEQYFGPGTRLTVT.